This T cell receptor (beta chain) was recorded in a study of post-analysis software for immune sequencing data. Study conclusions and caveats: Patients used four to six TRBV segments, including TRBV5-6, TRBV5-1 and TRBV20-1, more often than controls.

CDR3 length equals 16 residues. Germline CDR1 and CDR2: MNHEY and SMNVEV (reference sequence). V trimming: 5 bases; J trimming: 0 bases; junction bases outside the gene matches: 7. TCR beta libraries were prepared from cDNA with unique molecular identifiers. TCRdb re-derived calls from the PCR reads in MiXCR, one entry per CDR3 protein. The profile shows 700,000 to 800,000 distinct CDR3 sequences, roughly 29% of them singletons. A word on this clonotype: No antigen is known for it.

The sequence was collected from a girl aged 5-17 years with multiple sclerosis. Specimen: blood. This chain links TRBV27 with TRBJ2-3; 8 bases align to TRBD2. Here the CDR3 DNA reads TGTGCCAGCAGTCCTATTAGCGGGGTTAGCACAGATACGCAGTATTTT. This translates into CASSPISGVSTDTQYF.